This passage covers 16 T cell receptor beta chains from one sample sequenced in a study of post-analysis software for immune sequencing data. Study findings and constraints: Five or six TRBV segments appeared more often in patients than in controls, and TRBV5-6, TRBV5-1 and TRBV20-1 were among these.

Unique molecular identifiers were carried by the TCR beta cDNA libraries. MiXCR, run by TCRdb on the PCR reads, gives a single entry per CDR3 protein. The profile covers more than 350,000 distinct CDR3 sequences, with 39% appearing a single time and around 8% taken by the ten largest. Antigen specificity for these receptors is unknown. The sequenced material came from blood. The receptor source for this set is a girl aged 2-9 years with multiple sclerosis.

The CDR3 DNA sequence: TGTGCCAGCAGCCCCTGGGGAGACAATGAGCAGTTCTTC. This codes for CASSPWGDNEQFF. This chain uses TRBV14 with TRBJ2-1, with D perhaps matching TRBD2 (5 bases). V was shortened by 4 bases and J by 5 bases, with 9 bases between the two germline ends. Per the germline V gene, CDR1 is SGHDN and CDR2 is FVKESK. CDR3 length: 13 residues.

CDR3 amino acids: CASSETGTRGNEQFF. For the CDR3, the DNA is TGTGCCAGCAGCGAGACGGGGACGAGAGGGAATGAGCAGTTCTTC. The V and J genes are TRBV9 and TRBJ2-1; D possibly uses TRBD1 or TRBD2 (5 bases each). V was pared by 3 bases and J by 7 bases, with 17 bases between. The CDR3 covers 15 residues. From germline, CDR1 is SGDLS and CDR2 YYNGEE.

The DNA for the CDR3 is TGTGCCAGCAGCCTATGGGGGGGACAGGGGGTCAACGAGCAGTACTTC. Translation gives CASSLWGGQGVNEQYF. The chain combines TRBV7-9 with TRBJ2-5; 11 bases are shared with TRBD1. The assigned J gene may be wrong: the sequence end matches TRBJ2-7 better. Germline values: CDR1 SEHNR, CDR2 FQNEAQ (reference sequence). The CDR3 has 16 residues.

The rearrangement joins TRBV12-5 to TRBJ2-7, with TRBD1 matching over 9 bases. The CDR3 has 16 residues. Germline V gene sequence: CDR1 LGHNT, CDR2 FRNRAP. The V segment lost 0 bases and the J segment 2 bases; nucleotides outside the gene matches: 5. DNA for the CDR3: TGTGCTAGTGGTTTGGTTTTGGACAGGGGACCCTACGAGCAGTACTTC. Amino acid sequence: CASGLVLDRGPYEQYF. Together with reference TRBV12-5 and TRBJ2-7, the CDR3 gives the full variable domain: DARVTQTPRHKVTEMGQEVTMRCQPILGHNTVFWYRQTMMQGLELLAYFRNRAPLDDSGMPKDRFSAEMPDATLATLKIQPSEPRDSAVYFCASGLVLDRGPYEQYFGPGTRLTVT.

This clonotype has at least ten counts. V usage is TRBV27 and J usage is TRBJ2-1, with TRBD1 as a possible D gene (6 bases). V was shortened by 6 bases and J by 3 bases, with 12 bases between the two germline ends. This CDR3 has 14 amino acids. Germline V gene lookup returns CDR1 MNHEY and CDR2 SMNVEV (reference sequence). CDR3 sequence reads: CASSLWTDYNEQFF. CDR3 bases: TGTGCCAGCAGCCTTTGGACAGACTACAATGAGCAGTTCTTC.

This clonotype was recorded a few times. This sequence joins TRBV7-2 and TRBJ2-7; unclear D gene. V was trimmed by 5 bases and J by 7 bases, leaving 24 bases between them. Per germline, CDR1 SGHTA and CDR2 FQGNSA. The CDR3 is 16 amino acids. The chain's CDR3 is CASSVVDSSSYNEQYF. The CDR3 region has the DNA TGTGCCAGCAGCGTAGTTGATTCCAGCTCCTACAATGAGCAGTACTTC.

This clonotype came up a few times. This chain uses TRBV4-1 with TRBJ2-3; TRBD1 or TRBD2 may be the D gene (5 bases each). Germline CDR1 and CDR2: MGHRA and YSYEKL. The CDR3 consists of 18 residues. V was clipped by 1 base and J by 1 base, with 18 bases between them. CDR3 loop: CASSQVPLEGLGTDTQYF. CDR3 nucleotide sequence: TGCGCCAGCAGCCAAGTCCCTCTTGAGGGGTTGGGCACAGATACGCAGTATTTT.

The chain combines TRBV5-6 with TRBJ1-2; D is unclear. This CDR3 comprises 15 residues. Deletions cut 3 bases from V and 1 base from J, with 13 bases between. Germline loops: CDR1 SGHDT, CDR2 YYEEEE. The CDR3 loop is CASSSDGRFNYGYTF. DNA of the CDR3: TGTGCCAGCAGCTCGGACGGAAGATTTAACTATGGCTACACCTTC.

V usage is TRBV10-3 and J usage is TRBJ2-7; possibly TRBD1 for D (5 bases). V lost 3 bases and J 5 bases, leaving 5 bases between the germline ends. Germline CDR1 ENHRY, CDR2 SYGVKD. This CDR3 region has 11 residues. The CDR3 spells CAISEGDEQYF. CDR3 DNA sequence: TGTGCCATCAGTGAAGGGGACGAGCAGTACTTC.

V and J are TRBV29-1 and TRBJ1-2, with D maybe TRBD1 (5 bases). Between the trimmed V and J ends, which lost 6 bases and 4 bases, there was a span of 9 bases. CDR3 length: 11 residues. Germline values: CDR1 SQVTM, CDR2 ANQGSEA. CDR3 DNA sequence: TGCAGCGTCGTCCAGGGCTATGGCTACACCTTC. It translates to CSVVQGYGYTF.

The J gene is TRBJ2-3, the V gene TRBV12-3 or TRBV12-4, with 7 bases fitting TRBD2. This CDR3 has 19 amino acids. V shed 3 bases and J 4 bases; nucleotides not matched to a gene: 19. The CDR3 DNA follows: TGTGCCAGCAGTTTCTACCCCCAAGGGGAGGGCCCGACCGCAGATACGCAGTATTTT. Translation: CASSFYPQGEGPTADTQYF.

The chain has TRBV7-3 and TRBJ1-2; D perhaps matches TRBD1 (6 bases). Trimming removed 4 bases from V and 0 bases from J, with 12 bases in between. The germline V gene encodes CDR1 SGHTA and CDR2 FQGTGA. CDR3 length equals 15 residues. This chain's CDR3 is CASSSGTLTNYGYTF. The CDR3 DNA follows: TGTGCCAGCAGCTCCGGGACACTTACTAACTATGGCTACACCTTC.

This sequence joins TRBV7-3 and TRBJ2-1; 9 bases match TRBD1. Looked up from germline, CDR1 is SGHTA and CDR2 is FQGTGA. The trim removed 4 bases at V and 9 bases at J, leaving 16 bases unmatched. This CDR3 region has 17 residues. The chain's CDR3 is CASSSQVGTGLRGEQFF. The CDR3, as DNA: TGTGCCAGCAGCTCCCAGGTGGGGACAGGGCTGAGGGGTGAGCAGTTCTTC. The whole variable domain, filled in from reference TRBV7-3 and TRBJ2-1, reads GAGVSQTPSNKVTEKGKYVELRCDPISGHTALYWYRQSLGQGPEFLIYFQGTGAADDSGLPNDRFFAVRPEGSVSTLKIQRTERGDSAVYLCASSSQVGTGLRGEQFFGPGTRLTVL.

The sample holds a few counts of this clonotype. The V and J genes are TRBV6-2 or TRBV6-3 and TRBJ2-1, with TRBD2 matching 7 bases. This CDR3 has 16 residues. The germline V gene encodes CDR1 MNHEY and CDR2 SVGEGT. The trim removed 6 bases at V and 0 bases at J, leaving 8 bases unmatched. The CDR3 DNA follows: TGTGCCAGCAGATTACCGCGGGGGTACTCCTACAATGAGCAGTTCTTC. Its protein product is CASRLPRGYSYNEQFF.

The V call is TRBV15, the J call TRBJ1-5, with 7 bases matching TRBD1. CDR1 and CDR2 (germline): LNHNV, YYDKDF (reference sequence). The length of the CDR3 is 17 residues. V dropped 2 bases and J dropped 1; count of bases not matched to a gene: 8. The CDR3 here is CATSRLETGKSNQPQHF. CDR3 DNA sequence: TGTGCCACCAGCAGACTCGAGACAGGGAAGAGCAATCAGCCCCAGCATTTT.

V and J are TRBV20-1 and TRBJ2-5; possible D gene TRBD2, 5 bases. V was cut by 5 bases and J by 2 bases, with 12 bases left in between. From germline, CDR1 is DFQATT and CDR2 SNEGSKA (reference sequence). The CDR3 runs 13 residues. CDR3 residues: CSAGLAPQETQYF. The CDR3, as DNA: TGCAGTGCTGGGCTAGCACCACAAGAGACCCAGTACTTC.